This T cell receptor beta chain comes out of a study of cytomegalovirus exposure and HLA in healthy donors. Overall study context: Around 180 million T cells yielded around 120 million unique TCR beta sequences in earlier analysis. The study placed approximately 78% of its 398 genotyped donors in the Caucasian-associated ancestry cluster. HLA-typed donors were the source of around 85 million unique TCRs held in an early data release.

The CDR3 runs to 16 residues. Germline values: CDR1 MGHDK, CDR2 SYGVNS. The ends lost 2 bases at V and 2 bases at J; junction bases unmatched: 4. The PCR had 60 Vbeta and 13 Jbeta primers. Assay: immunoSEQ multiplex PCR; the TCRdb copy retains only in-frame clones and omits some. Among 140,000 to 150,000 clones, about a tenth were seen once, and the ten largest hold 1.8%. The study, taken as a whole, reports: Previously analyzed data showed that most TCR beta V segments were productive at a frequency of about 87% or about 30%.

This clone was seen a few times. What it binds is not known. The sample taken for sequencing was PBMCs. V gene TRBV25-1 combines with J gene TRBJ2-5; 11 positions match TRBD2. This receptor was obtained from a male donor in good health and CMV-seronegative. The CDR3 region is CASSEGTSGRQETQYF. CDR3 DNA sequence: TGTGCCAGCAGTGAAGGGACTAGCGGCCGACAAGAGACCCAGTACTTC.